This entry lists 23 T cell receptor beta chains sequenced from one sample in a study of T cells in Graves' hyperthyroidism and ophthalmopathy. TCR beta CDR3 regions were amplified from RNA transcripts. HTBI primers were the set used in a first-round RT-PCR of the TCR CDR3. TCRdb reprocessed the multiplex PCR reads via MiXCR and lists one record per CDR3 protein. The profile covers around 370,000 distinct CDR3 sequences, with under 20% appearing a single time and 35% to 45% taken by the ten largest. Sequencing was carried out using blood. The receptors here all came from a man in his late teens or twenties with Graves' ophthalmopathy.

CDR3 residues: CASSYGTSPTVYNEQFF. The CDR3 bases are TGTGCCAGCAGCTACGGGACTAGCCCGACGGTCTACAATGAGCAGTTCTTC. This chain joins TRBV5-6 and TRBJ2-1, with 9 bases that match TRBD2. The CDR3 runs 17 residues. The V and J ends lost 3 bases and 3 bases, in that order; junction bases with no gene match: 10. Germline lookup yields CDR1 SGHDT and CDR2 YYEEEE.

V is TRBV14 and J is TRBJ1-1, with D hard to call. The germline gives CDR1 SGHDN, CDR2 FVKESK. There are 15 residues in the CDR3. V lost 1 base, J lost 0 bases, and 9 bases lay in between. The CDR3, as DNA: TGTGCCAGCAGCCAAGTCGAAGTTATGAACACTGAAGCTTTCTTT. Translated: CASSQVEVMNTEAFF.

The chain couples TRBV5-8 to TRBJ2-1; the D gene is possibly TRBD1 (5 bases). The CDR3 extends over 11 amino acids. V was clipped by 3 bases and J by 10 bases, with 8 bases between them. Germline CDR1 and CDR2: SGHTS and YDEGEE. CDR3 protein: CASSYRTEQFF. CDR3 DNA: TGTGCCAGCAGCTACCGGACAGAGCAGTTCTTC.

In its sample, this clonotype was seen many times. This chain joins TRBV13 and TRBJ2-7; D is possibly TRBD1 (5 bases). Germline CDR1 reads PRHDT; CDR2 reads FYEKMQ (reference sequence). The CDR3 has 16 amino acids. V was cut by 5 bases and J by 3 bases, with 20 bases left in between. The CDR3 sequence is CASSTRLDNPNYEQYF. The CDR3 DNA reads as TGTGCCAGCAGCACCCGCCTGGACAACCCGAACTACGAGCAGTACTTC. The full variable domain, in which reference TRBV13 and TRBJ2-7 provide the parts outside the CDR3, is AAGVIQSPRHLIKEKRETATLKCYPIPRHDTVYWYQQGPGQDPQFLISFYEKMQSDKGSIPDRFSAQQFSDYHSELNMSSLELGDSALYFCASSTRLDNPNYEQYFGPGTRLTVT.

This clonotype was seen once. The chain uses TRBV6-5 and TRBJ2-7; unclear D gene. CDR1 and CDR2 from the germline V gene are MNHEY and SVGAGI. The CDR3 extends over 13 amino acids. Trimming took off 0 bases at V and 5 bases at J, with 8 bases between the two ends. The chain's CDR3 is CASSYSAGNEQYF. The CDR3 DNA sequence: TGTGCCAGCAGTTACTCGGCAGGTAACGAGCAGTACTTC.

This clonotype was found many times. The chain combines TRBV3-1 with TRBJ1-4; TRBD1 matches 7 bases. Looked up from germline, CDR1 is LGHDT and CDR2 is YNNKEL (reference sequence). The CDR3 consists of 15 residues. J gave up 5 bases and V 4 bases, and 7 bases lay outside the gene matches. The CDR3 sequence: CASSRPQGPNEKLFF. Written as DNA, the CDR3 is TGTGCCAGCAGCCGCCCACAGGGGCCCAATGAAAAACTGTTTTTT.

This clonotype was seen ten or more times. The V and J genes are TRBV29-1 and TRBJ1-2, with 8 bases fitting TRBD1. The CDR3 covers 14 residues. V gave up 4 bases and J gave up 5 bases; unmatched junction bases: 9. Germline V gene sequence: CDR1 SQVTM, CDR2 ANQGSEA. The CDR3 spells CSVVPRGRGYGYTF. The CDR3 bases are TGCAGCGTTGTACCCAGGGGGCGAGGGTATGGCTACACCTTC.

This clonotype showed up just a few times. This chain joins TRBV12-3 or TRBV12-4 and TRBJ2-7, with unresolved D. V shed 1 base and J shed 5 bases, with 9 bases lying between them. This CDR3 region has 13 residues. The CDR3 protein is CASSLVSVDEQYF. CDR3 nucleotide sequence: TGTGCCAGCAGTTTAGTGTCCGTTGACGAGCAGTACTTC.

The gene calls are TRBV4-1 and TRBJ2-3; a possible D gene is TRBD2 (6 bases). The V end lost 0 bases, the J end lost 4 bases, and 14 bases lay between the germline ends. The CDR3 runs 16 residues. Germline V lookup: CDR1 MGHRA, CDR2 YSYEKL. CDR3 protein: CASSQDWGGAPDTQYF. In nucleotides, the CDR3 is TGCGCCAGCAGCCAAGATTGGGGAGGCGCCCCAGATACGCAGTATTTT.

This clonotype has ten or more counts. This chain connects TRBV13 to TRBJ1-2; 7 bases match TRBD1. The J segment lost 2 bases and the V segment lost 0 bases, leaving 3 bases of the junction unmatched. This CDR3 comprises 15 residues. The germline V gene encodes CDR1 PRHDT and CDR2 FYEKMQ (reference sequence). The CDR3, as DNA: TGTGCCAGCAGCTTAGGTGACAGGGCCAACTATGGCTACACCTTC. The encoded protein is CASSLGDRANYGYTF.

There are a few counts of this clonotype. The rearrangement links TRBV10-3 to TRBJ2-1, with no clear D. CDR3 length equals 12 residues. Trimming took 0 bases from V and 8 from J, leaving 5 bases between them. CDR1 and CDR2 from the germline V gene are ENHRY and SYGVKD. The CDR3 here is CAISESADEQFF. CDR3 nucleotide sequence: TGTGCCATCAGTGAGTCGGCGGATGAGCAGTTCTTC.

This clonotype was observed at least ten times. As DNA, the CDR3 is TGCAGTGCTAGTATCGGGACAGCGAACACTGAAGCTTTCTTT. This codes for CSASIGTANTEAFF. The chain recombines TRBV20-1 with TRBJ1-1, with TRBD1 matching 7 bases. This CDR3 has 14 amino acids. Germline V lookup: CDR1 DFQATT, CDR2 SNEGSKA (reference sequence). The V and J ends lost 3 bases and 1 base, in that order; junction bases with no gene match: 5.

The table lists this clonotype with many counts. CDR3 bases: TGTGCCAGCAGTTACAATGGGGACCTTGGCCCCTACGAGCAGTACTTC. Protein: CASSYNGDLGPYEQYF. J is TRBJ2-7 and V is TRBV6-2 or TRBV6-3; D may correspond to TRBD1 or TRBD2 (5 bases each). V was trimmed by 2 bases and J by 2 bases, leaving 16 bases between them. CDR1 and CDR2 (germline): MNHEY, SVGEGT. This CDR3 spans 16 amino acids.

The table lists this clonotype with a few counts. The chain carries TRBV15 and TRBJ1-5; D not certain. Germline assignment: CDR1 LNHNV and CDR2 YYDKDF (reference sequence). V was pared by 1 base and J by 5 bases, with 9 bases between. The CDR3 extends over 14 amino acids. Here the CDR3 DNA reads TGTGCCACCAGCAGAGTCGTGGCCTATCAGCCCCAGCATTTT. It specifies CATSRVVAYQPQHF.

This clonotype was detected many times. At one of its ends the junction is not consistent with the germline gene, which may arise from a read error. The chain uses TRBV20-1 and TRBJ2-5; the D is unclear. Germline V gene data show CDR1 as DFQATT and CDR2 as SNEGSKA (reference sequence). The CDR3 length is 12 residues. The CDR3 spells CSAREGLETQYF. The CDR3 DNA reads TGCAGTGCCAGAGAAGGGTTGGAGACCCAGTACTTC.

On this clonotype: Being one base from a much bigger clone, this may be a read error. The chain uses TRBV12-3 or TRBV12-4 and TRBJ1-5, with 11 bases fitting TRBD1. Trimming took 5 bases from V and 6 from J; bases not matched to a gene: 6. CDR3 length: 15 residues. This chain's CDR3 is CASSPRTGGLQPQHF. In nucleotides, the CDR3 is TGTGCCAGCAGTCCTAGGACAGGGGGCCTTCAGCCCCAGCATTTT.

This clonotype came up many times. The rearrangement joins TRBV12-3 or TRBV12-4 to TRBJ2-7; 8 bases fit TRBD1. With 3 bases clipped from V and 2 bases from J, the junction kept 3 bases outside the gene matches. The CDR3 is 14 amino acids. DNA of the CDR3: TGTGCCAGCAGTTTCGGGACAGGTACCTACGAGCAGTACTTC. Its translation: CASSFGTGTYEQYF.

The rearrangement joins TRBV7-8 to TRBJ1-1; 7 nucleotides match TRBD1. The V and J ends lost 5 bases and 6 bases, in that order; junction bases with no gene match: 12. Germline V gene data show CDR1 as SGHVS and CDR2 as FQNEAQ. The CDR3 covers 15 residues. The CDR3 DNA is TGTGCCAGCAGCCGACAGGGAATAGCGGCGCCTGAAGCTTTCTTT. It specifies CASSRQGIAAPEAFF.

This clonotype was detected many times. V and J are TRBV12-3 or TRBV12-4 and TRBJ1-1; D might be TRBD1 (6 bases). Trimming stripped 2 bases from V and 11 bases from J, with 12 bases between. The CDR3 loop spans 12 amino acids. The CDR3 reads CASSLQGLGAFF. The CDR3 coding sequence is TGTGCCAGCAGTTTACAGGGGTTGGGCGCTTTCTTT.

This clonotype was counted many times. V is TRBV2 and J is TRBJ2-7; D gene ambiguous. Germline loops: CDR1 SNHLY, CDR2 FYNNEI. The ends were cut back, 6 bases at V and 3 bases at J, with 12 bases in the middle. This CDR3 is built from 13 residues. This CDR3 is CASSIALSYEQYF. CDR3 nucleotide sequence: TGTGCCAGCAGCATAGCACTGAGCTACGAGCAGTACTTC. Drawing the rest from reference TRBV2 and TRBJ2-7, the complete variable domain is EPEVTQTPSHQVTQMGQEVILRCVPISNHLYFYWYRQILGQKVEFLVSFYNNEISEKSEIFDDQFSVERPDGSNFTLKIRSTKLEDSAMYFCASSIALSYEQYFGPGTRLTVT.

This clonotype appeared a few times. The gene calls are TRBV6-1 and TRBJ1-5; 8 bases agree with TRBD1. There are 14 residues in the CDR3. V lost 0 bases and J lost 5; bases outside the gene matches: 0. Germline V gene sequence: CDR1 MNHNS, CDR2 SASEGT. CDR3 sequence (DNA): TGTGCCAGCAGTGAAGCGGACAGGGATCAGCCCCAGCATTTT. Translating gives CASSEADRDQPQHF.

This clonotype has only a few counts. V gene TRBV24-1 combines with J gene TRBJ2-1; perhaps TRBD1 as D (5 bases). The CDR3 runs 12 residues. CDR1 KGHDR and CDR2 SFDVKD come from the germline V gene. Trimming removed 6 bases from V and 9 bases from J, with 11 bases in between. CDR3 nucleotide sequence: TGTGCCACCAGTCCTCATAGGGGTGAGCAGTTCTTC. Its translation is CATSPHRGEQFF.

The chain uses TRBV5-1 and TRBJ2-5; D is unclear. Between the trimmed V and J ends, which lost 1 base and 5 bases, there was a span of 9 bases. This CDR3 region has 13 residues. Germline V gene lookup returns CDR1 SGHRS and CDR2 YFSETQ. The CDR3 DNA is TGCGCCAGCAGCTTGTGGTTTGGGGAGACCCAGTACTTC. Translated: CASSLWFGETQYF.